The 8 T cell receptor beta chains given below trace back to one sample, sequenced in a study of cytomegalovirus exposure and HLA in healthy donors (dated by TCRdb to 2015 to 2018). The library was produced with the immunoSEQ multiplex PCR assay. The multiplex PCR relied on a mix of 60 forward primers for TCR Vbeta segments and 13 reverse primers for TCR Jbeta segments. Entries here come from immuneACCESS through TCRdb and include only in-frame sequences with V and J called. Some clones fail to appear in such tables; in the studies checked, an unresolved V gene covers under half of the shortfall, and the cause of the remainder is unknown. Here the sample has around 200,000 clones; around 84% occur a single time. Around 1.2% of the sample is held by the ten biggest clonotypes. Sequencing used PBMCs. The receptors shown here come from a girl aged 2-10 years in good health and CMV-seropositive.

The DNA for the CDR3 is TGTGCCAGCAGCCAAACAGGGAGGGGGAATCCAGAGACCCAGTACTTC. This translates into CASSQTGRGNPETQYF. The rearrangement joins TRBV4-2 to TRBJ2-5, with D perhaps TRBD2 (7 bases). The CDR3 runs 16 residues. Trimming removed 2 bases at V and 4 bases at J, with 17 bases between. The germline gives CDR1 LGHNA, CDR2 YNFKEQ.

The chain joins TRBV19 to TRBJ2-7, with 10 bases aligning to TRBD2. CDR3 length equals 17 residues. J gave up 6 bases and V 2 bases, and 13 bases lay outside the gene matches. Germline loops: CDR1 LNHDA, CDR2 SQIVND (reference sequence). The CDR3 nucleotides read TGTGCCAGTAGTATAATCTTCTTGGCTAGCGGGGGTTTCGAGCAGTACTTC. Its translation: CASSIIFLASGGFEQYF.

This chain connects TRBV4-1 to TRBJ2-7, with a tentative D call TRBD1 (5 bases). Trimming cost V 5 bases and J 5 bases, with 13 bases left between them. Germline V lookup: CDR1 MGHRA, CDR2 YSYEKL. The CDR3 runs to 13 residues. The CDR3 coding sequence is TGCGCCAGCAGCTTCCAAGGGGCCCACGAGCAGTACTTC. The encoded protein is CASSFQGAHEQYF.

The chain carries TRBV27 and TRBJ1-1; 9 bases are a match to TRBD1. Germline V gene lookup returns CDR1 MNHEY and CDR2 SMNVEV (reference sequence). The CDR3 covers 14 residues. With 5 bases clipped from V and 5 bases from J, the junction kept 6 bases outside the gene matches. CDR3 nucleotide sequence: TGTGCCAGCAGTCCCCGGACAGGGGTGACTGAAGCTTTCTTT. This codes for CASSPRTGVTEAFF.

The V gene is TRBV7-2, the J gene TRBJ2-3; possible D gene TRBD2, 6 bases. V was clipped by 1 base and J by 3 bases, with 8 bases between them. The length of the CDR3 is 14 residues. Germline CDR1 reads SGHTA; CDR2 reads FQGNSA. CDR3 region: CASSLDGSTDTQYF. DNA for the CDR3: TGTGCCAGCAGCTTAGACGGGAGTACAGATACGCAGTATTTT.

This rearrangement joins TRBV19 to TRBJ2-3; maybe TRBD1 (5 bases). Germline CDR1 and CDR2: LNHDA and SQIVND (reference sequence). The CDR3 runs 19 residues. V shed 1 base and J shed 2 bases, with 22 bases lying between them. CDR3 sequence reads: CASSIGQGKLNLFTDTQYF. The DNA of the CDR3 is TGTGCCAGTAGTATAGGGCAGGGTAAACTTAACCTTTTCACAGATACGCAGTATTTT.

The rearrangement uses TRBV11-2 and TRBJ2-7, with TRBD2 matching over 8 bases. The CDR3 is 14 residues long. The junction had 6 bases not matched to a gene; V was cut back by 3 bases and J by 5 bases. Germline V gene data show CDR1 as SGHAT and CDR2 as FQNNGV. The CDR3 here is CASSFSGGRDEQYF. For the CDR3, the DNA is TGTGCCAGCAGCTTTTCGGGAGGGAGGGACGAGCAGTACTTC.

V usage is TRBV6-1 and J usage is TRBJ1-2; 9 positions agree with TRBD1. V was clipped by 7 bases and J by 4 bases; unmatched bases: 10. The V gene's germline CDR1 is MNHNS and CDR2 SASEGT. This CDR3 is 15 amino acids long. CDR3 coding DNA: TGTGCCAGCATCCCCAGGACAGGGGCCGGCTATGGCTACACCTTC. This translates into CASIPRTGAGYGYTF.